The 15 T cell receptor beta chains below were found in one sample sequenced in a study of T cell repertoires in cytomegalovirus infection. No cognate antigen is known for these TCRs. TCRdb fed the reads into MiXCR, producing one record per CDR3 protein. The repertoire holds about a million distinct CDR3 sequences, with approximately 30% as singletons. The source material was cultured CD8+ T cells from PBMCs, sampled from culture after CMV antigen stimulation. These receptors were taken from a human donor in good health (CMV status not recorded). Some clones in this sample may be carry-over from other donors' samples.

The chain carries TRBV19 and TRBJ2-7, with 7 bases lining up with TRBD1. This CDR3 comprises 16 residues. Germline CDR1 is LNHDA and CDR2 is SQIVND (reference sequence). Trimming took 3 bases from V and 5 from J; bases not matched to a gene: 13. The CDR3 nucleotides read TGTGCCAGTAGTATTCTGCCCGGGACAGTAAGTAACGAGCAGTACTTC. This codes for CASSILPGTVSNEQYF. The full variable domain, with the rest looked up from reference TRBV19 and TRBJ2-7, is DGGITQSPKYLFRKEGQNVTLSCEQNLNHDAMYWYRQDPGQGLRLIYYSQIVNDFQKGDIAEGYSVSREKKESFPLTVTSAQKNPTAFYLCASSILPGTVSNEQYFGPGTRLTVT.

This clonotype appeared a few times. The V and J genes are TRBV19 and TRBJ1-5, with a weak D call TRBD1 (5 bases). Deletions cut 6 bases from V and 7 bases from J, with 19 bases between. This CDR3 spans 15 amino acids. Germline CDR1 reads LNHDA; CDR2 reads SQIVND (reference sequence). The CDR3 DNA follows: TGTGCCAGTAGACCTCGGGACGGATCCTCGCAGCCCCAGCATTTT. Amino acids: CASRPRDGSSQPQHF.

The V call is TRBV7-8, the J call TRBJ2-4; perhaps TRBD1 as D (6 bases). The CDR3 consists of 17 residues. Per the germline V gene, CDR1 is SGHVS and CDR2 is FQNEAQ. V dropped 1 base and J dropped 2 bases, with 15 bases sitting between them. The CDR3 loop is CASSLGREGETKNIQYF. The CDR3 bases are TGTGCCAGCAGCTTAGGTCGTGAGGGGGAGACCAAAAACATTCAGTACTTC.

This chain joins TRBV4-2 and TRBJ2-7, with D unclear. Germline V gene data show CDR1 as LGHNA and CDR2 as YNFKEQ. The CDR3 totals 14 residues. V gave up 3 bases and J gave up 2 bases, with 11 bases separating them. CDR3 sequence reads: CASSHERSAYEQYF. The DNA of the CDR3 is TGTGCCAGCAGCCACGAAAGGTCGGCCTACGAGCAGTACTTC.

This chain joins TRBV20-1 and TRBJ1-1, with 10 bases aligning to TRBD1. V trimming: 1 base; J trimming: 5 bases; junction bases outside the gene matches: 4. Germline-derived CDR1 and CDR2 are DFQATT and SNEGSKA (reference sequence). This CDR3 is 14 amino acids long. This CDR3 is CSARGGTGVTEAFF. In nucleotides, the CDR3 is TGCAGTGCTAGAGGCGGGACAGGGGTGACTGAAGCTTTCTTT.

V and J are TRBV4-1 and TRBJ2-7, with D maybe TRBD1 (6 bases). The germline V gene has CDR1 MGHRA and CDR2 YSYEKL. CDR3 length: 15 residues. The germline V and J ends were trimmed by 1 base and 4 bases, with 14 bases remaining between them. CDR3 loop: CASSQGPEQGYEQYF. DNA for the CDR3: TGCGCCAGCAGCCAAGGGCCCGAACAGGGATACGAGCAGTACTTC.

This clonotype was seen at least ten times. The CDR3 sequence is CASSRPSGGPSTDTQYF. CDR3 DNA: TGTGCCAGCAGCCGTCCTAGCGGGGGACCTAGCACAGATACGCAGTATTTT. The J gene is TRBJ2-3, the V gene TRBV7-2; TRBD2 matches at 10 bases. Germline V gene lookup returns CDR1 SGHTA and CDR2 FQGNSA. J gave up 0 bases and V 5 bases, and 8 bases lay outside the gene matches. The CDR3 totals 17 residues. Filled out from reference TRBV7-2 and TRBJ2-3, the complete variable domain reads GAGVSQSPSNKVTEKGKDVELRCDPISGHTALYWYRQSLGQGLEFLIYFQGNSAPDKSGLPSDRFSAERTGGSVSTLTIQRTQQEDSAVYLCASSRPSGGPSTDTQYFGPGTRLTVL.

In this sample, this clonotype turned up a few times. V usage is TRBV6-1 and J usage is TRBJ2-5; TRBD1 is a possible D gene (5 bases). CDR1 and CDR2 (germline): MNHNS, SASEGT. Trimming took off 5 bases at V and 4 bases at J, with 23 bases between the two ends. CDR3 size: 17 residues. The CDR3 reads CASSYLLEVGRAETQYF. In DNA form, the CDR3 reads TGTGCCAGCAGTTACCTATTGGAAGTAGGCAGGGCAGAGACCCAGTACTTC.

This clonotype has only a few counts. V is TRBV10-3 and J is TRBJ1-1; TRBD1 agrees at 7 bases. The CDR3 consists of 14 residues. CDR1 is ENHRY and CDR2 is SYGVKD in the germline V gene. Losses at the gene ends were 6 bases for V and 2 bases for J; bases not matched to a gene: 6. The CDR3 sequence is CAIRLQGTNTEAFF. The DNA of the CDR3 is TGTGCCATCAGATTACAGGGGACAAACACTGAAGCTTTCTTT.

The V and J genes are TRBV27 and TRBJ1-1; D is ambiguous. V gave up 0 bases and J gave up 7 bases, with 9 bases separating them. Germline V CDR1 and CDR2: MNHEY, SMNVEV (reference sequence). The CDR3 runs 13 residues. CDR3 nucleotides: TGTGCCAGCAGTTTATCGGGCCCAGATGAAGCTTTCTTT. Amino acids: CASSLSGPDEAFF.

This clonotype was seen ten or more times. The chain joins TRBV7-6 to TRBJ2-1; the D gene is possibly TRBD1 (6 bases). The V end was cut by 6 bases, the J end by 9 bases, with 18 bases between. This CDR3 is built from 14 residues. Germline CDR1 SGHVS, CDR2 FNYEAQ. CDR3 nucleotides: TGTGCCAGCAGGCCCCGGGACAATGCGGGTGAGCAGTTCTTC. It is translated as CASRPRDNAGEQFF. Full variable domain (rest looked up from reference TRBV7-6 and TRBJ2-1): GAGVSQSPRYKVTKRGQDVALRCDPISGHVSLYWYRQALGQGPEFLTYFNYEAQQDKSGLPNDRFSAERPEGSISTLTIQRTEQRDSAMYRCASRPRDNAGEQFFGPGTRLTVL.

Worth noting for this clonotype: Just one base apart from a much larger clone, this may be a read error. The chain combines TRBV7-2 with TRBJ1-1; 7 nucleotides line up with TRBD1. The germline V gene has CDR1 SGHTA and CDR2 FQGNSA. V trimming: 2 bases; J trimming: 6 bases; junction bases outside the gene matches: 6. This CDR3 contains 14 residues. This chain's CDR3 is CASSLKGQYSEAFF. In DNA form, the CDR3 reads TGTGCCAGCAGCTTAAAGGGACAGTACTCTGAAGCTTTCTTT.

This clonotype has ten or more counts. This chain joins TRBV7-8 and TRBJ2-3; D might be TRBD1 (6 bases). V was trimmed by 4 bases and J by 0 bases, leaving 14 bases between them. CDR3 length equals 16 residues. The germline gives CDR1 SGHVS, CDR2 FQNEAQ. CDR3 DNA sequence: TGTGCCAGCAGCTATCAGGGGCGCAGCAGCACAGATACGCAGTATTTT. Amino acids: CASSYQGRSSTDTQYF.

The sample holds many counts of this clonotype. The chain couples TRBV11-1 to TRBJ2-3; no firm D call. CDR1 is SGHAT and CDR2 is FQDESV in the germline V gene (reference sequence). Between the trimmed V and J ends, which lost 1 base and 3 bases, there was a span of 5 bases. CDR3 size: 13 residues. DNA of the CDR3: TGTGCCAGCAGCTTAGGTCAAACAGATACGCAGTATTTT. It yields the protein CASSLGQTDTQYF.

CDR3 sequence (DNA): TGCGCCAGCAGCCAATGGGGGCCCAGCACTGAAGCTTTCTTT. Translating gives CASSQWGPSTEAFF. The rearrangement uses TRBV4-1 and TRBJ1-1; D is perhaps TRBD1 (6 bases). This CDR3 has 14 amino acids. Trimming left V 2 bases short and J 4 bases short, with 11 bases between. Germline CDR1 MGHRA, CDR2 YSYEKL.